What follows are 2 T cell receptor beta chains derived from one specimen sequenced in a study of T cells after yellow fever vaccination. TCRdb re-called the 5' RACE reads with MiXCR, one entry per CDR3 protein. The sample has about 400,000 distinct CDR3 sequences, about 6.2% seen once; the top ten hold about 15%. The source material was PBMCs, sampled 5 days after the yellow fever booster vaccination. These receptors all come from a man aged 25-45 years who received the YFV17D yellow fever vaccine.

V usage is TRBV13 and J usage is TRBJ2-5; 8 nucleotides line up with TRBD2. Trimming at V came to 6 bases and at J to 7 bases, leaving 10 bases not matched to a gene. The CDR3 is 14 residues long. Germline assignment: CDR1 PRHDT and CDR2 FYEKMQ (reference sequence). In DNA form, the CDR3 reads TGTGCCAGCAGGGCCGGGACTAGGGTGGGGACCCAGTACTTC. It yields the protein CASRAGTRVGTQYF.

This clonotype was seen more than once but under ten times. For the CDR3, the DNA is TGTGCCAGCAGACCCGAGGGGGCTGGGGCCAACGTCCTGACTTTC. It yields the protein CASRPEGAGANVLTF. V is TRBV6-2 or TRBV6-3 and J is TRBJ2-6, with a tentative D call TRBD1 (6 bases). CDR1 and CDR2 (germline): MNHEY, SVGEGT. V was clipped by 6 bases and J by 2 bases, with 11 bases between them. The CDR3 totals 15 residues.